The 23 T cell receptor beta chains presented below share a single source sample, sequenced in a study of blood T cell repertoires in COVID-19. Sequenced by immunoSEQ multiplex PCR; TCRdb stores in-frame clones only, minus some. The table lists 200,000 to 300,000 clones, around 84% of them singletons, with 4% to 5% in the top ten. Specimen: peripheral blood. The origin of the receptors is a man aged 60-69 years with acute or convalescent COVID-19.

This clone was seen only a few times. This same CDR3 is encoded by further DNA sequences in the sample. The chain employs TRBV7-9 and TRBJ2-3; no firm D call. V gave up 2 bases and J gave up 4 bases, with 7 bases separating them. The CDR3 is made up of 13 amino acids. Germline-derived CDR1 and CDR2 are SEHNR and FQNEAQ (reference sequence). CDR3 coding DNA: TGTGCCAGCAGCTTAAGCGTCTCAGATACGCAGTATTTT. The encoded protein is CASSLSVSDTQYF.

This chain joins TRBV7-9 and TRBJ2-3; TRBD2 agrees at 13 bases. Germline V gives CDR1 SEHNR, CDR2 FQNEAQ (reference sequence). The CDR3 loop spans 17 amino acids. V dropped 5 bases and J dropped 4; count of bases not matched to a gene: 9. CDR3 in amino acids: CASSGPIGLAGADTQYF. The CDR3 DNA reads as TGTGCCAGCAGCGGCCCCATAGGACTAGCGGGAGCAGATACGCAGTATTTT.

The chain has TRBV4-1 and TRBJ2-1, with 9 nucleotides matching TRBD2. The trim removed 4 bases at V and 5 bases at J, leaving 6 bases unmatched. Germline V gives CDR1 MGHRA, CDR2 YSYEKL. The CDR3 has 15 amino acids. This CDR3 reads CASSRLGLANNEQFF. DNA for the CDR3: TGCGCCAGCAGCCGGCTAGGACTAGCGAACAATGAGCAGTTCTTC.

This clone was detected once. The V gene is TRBV7-9, the J gene TRBJ1-3, with TRBD1 matching over 8 bases. The CDR3 sequence is 18 residues long. Unmatched junction bases numbered 17, after V lost 10 bases and J lost 0 bases. Per the germline V gene, CDR1 is SEHNR and CDR2 is FQNEAQ (reference sequence). The CDR3 sequence: CATRAPGGDLSSGNTIYF. As DNA, the CDR3 is TGTGCCACCCGTGCCCCAGGGGGCGACCTCTCCTCTGGAAACACCATATATTTT.

This chain links TRBV12-3 or TRBV12-4 with TRBJ2-7; D call uncertain. V was clipped by 6 bases and J by 2 bases, with 8 bases between them. The CDR3 runs 12 residues. This chain's CDR3 is CASSFPPYEQYF. The CDR3 DNA follows: TGTGCCAGCAGCTTCCCCCCCTACGAGCAGTACTTC.

The gene calls are TRBV5-1 and TRBJ2-7, with D unclear. This CDR3 is built from 15 residues. The V and J ends lost 4 bases and 0 bases respectively, with 14 bases between them. In germline, CDR1 is SGHRS, CDR2 YFSETQ. The chain's CDR3 is CASSPIEGDSYEQYF. CDR3 nucleotides: TGCGCCAGCAGCCCCATCGAAGGAGACTCCTACGAGCAGTACTTC.

The rearrangement uses TRBV7-9 and TRBJ2-7; 8 positions agree with TRBD2. The CDR3 has 15 amino acids. J lost 3 bases, V lost 1 base, and 5 bases had no gene match. The germline gives CDR1 SEHNR, CDR2 FQNEAQ (reference sequence). The CDR3 DNA reads as TGTGCCAGCAGCTTAGAGGGGACTAGTAACTACGAGCAGTACTTC. The encoded protein is CASSLEGTSNYEQYF.

In this sample, this clone turned up a few times. The chain has TRBV9 and TRBJ2-7; D gene uncertain. The CDR3 runs 8 residues. Per germline, CDR1 SGDLS and CDR2 YYNGEE. The DNA of the CDR3 is TGTGATGCTATCGAGCAGTACTTC. Its translation: CDAIEQYF.

The J gene is TRBJ1-5, the V gene TRBV30; D remains ambiguous. Germline CDR1 is GTSNPN and CDR2 is SVGIG (reference sequence). The CDR3 extends over 12 amino acids. The V end lost 0 bases, the J end lost 3 bases, and 3 bases lay between the germline ends. Here the CDR3 DNA reads TGTGCCTGGAGTGTATACAATCAGCCCCAGCATTTT. Amino acids: CAWSVYNQPQHF.

The sample holds a few counts of this clone. The chain links TRBV7-2 to TRBJ2-1; TRBD2 matches 9 bases. The CDR3 has 14 amino acids. Trimming at V came to 6 bases and at J to 7 bases, leaving 7 bases not matched to a gene. Germline values: CDR1 SGHTA, CDR2 FQGNSA. The CDR3 sequence: CASRIAGARNEQFF. CDR3 DNA sequence: TGTGCCAGCAGGATAGCGGGAGCTCGGAATGAGCAGTTCTTC.

This sequence joins TRBV7-6 and TRBJ2-2; 7 bases map to TRBD2. In germline, CDR1 is SGHVS, CDR2 FNYEAQ. V lost 3 bases to trimming and J lost 6 bases; unmatched junction nucleotides: 7. This CDR3 contains 15 residues. The DNA of the CDR3 is TGTGCCAGCAGCTTGGGGGGGGTCCCCCCCGGGGAGCTGTTTTTT. The encoded protein is CASSLGGVPPGELFF. Filled out from reference TRBV7-6 and TRBJ2-2, the complete variable domain reads GAGVSQSPRYKVTKRGQDVALRCDPISGHVSLYWYRQALGQGPEFLTYFNYEAQQDKSGLPNDRFSAERPEGSISTLTIQRTEQRDSAMYRCASSLGGVPPGELFFGEGSRLTVL.

The chain recombines TRBV5-1 with TRBJ1-2; D is ambiguous. In germline, CDR1 is SGHRS, CDR2 YFSETQ. V was trimmed by 5 bases and J by 1 base, leaving 12 bases between them. There are 14 residues in the CDR3. The CDR3 protein is CASSLHQDNYGYTF. CDR3 in DNA: TGCGCCAGCAGTCTCCACCAGGATAACTATGGCTACACCTTC.

V usage is TRBV19 and J usage is TRBJ1-4; TRBD1 aligns across 7 bases. There are 15 residues in the CDR3. J lost 7 bases, V lost 5 bases, and 10 bases had no gene match. The germline V gene has CDR1 LNHDA and CDR2 SQIVND (reference sequence). This CDR3 is CASSRQGGGSEKLFF. CDR3 nucleotides: TGTGCCAGTAGTCGACAGGGTGGGGGTAGTGAAAAACTGTTTTTT.

The chain carries TRBV3-1 (or the pseudogene TRBV3-2) and TRBJ2-7; 11 bases align to TRBD2. Trimming took 4 bases from V and 1 from J; bases not matched to a gene: 3. This CDR3 comprises 15 residues. In germline, CDR1 is LGHDT, CDR2 YNNKEL (reference sequence). The CDR3 region has the DNA TGTGCCAGCAGCCCGGGACTAGCGGAGTCCTACGAGCAGTACTTC. Translating it yields CASSPGLAESYEQYF.

V is TRBV25-1 and J is TRBJ1-2; D remains unclear. The CDR3 loop spans 12 amino acids. CDR1 is MGHDK, CDR2 SYGVNS, per germline. Trimming left V 6 bases short and J 2 bases short, with 7 bases between. DNA for the CDR3: TGTGCCAGCAGACTGGAGAACTATGGCTACACCTTC. The encoded protein is CASRLENYGYTF.

Comment on this clone: Mismatch with germline at one junction end may stem from a read error. This rearrangement joins TRBV28 to TRBJ2-5; 9 bases agree with TRBD2. This CDR3 comprises 14 residues. The germline CDR1 and CDR2 sequences are MDHEN and SYDVKM. CDR3 in DNA: TGTGCCAGCAATTTAGCGGGAGTCCAAGAGACCCAGTACTTC. Translating it yields CASNLAGVQETQYF.

The chain has TRBV18 and TRBJ2-7; TRBD2 agrees at 15 bases. V dropped 3 bases and J dropped 5; count of bases not matched to a gene: 5. There are 16 residues in the CDR3. CDR1 KGHSH and CDR2 LQKENI come from the germline V gene. The CDR3 sequence: CASSPPGLAGGDEQYF. The CDR3 DNA follows: TGTGCCAGCTCACCTCCAGGACTAGCGGGAGGGGACGAGCAGTACTTC.

The chain joins TRBV24-1 to TRBJ1-5, with D tentatively TRBD1 (5 bases). Between the trimmed V and J ends, which lost 0 bases and 2 bases, there was a span of 13 bases. The CDR3 has 17 amino acids. Germline CDR1 is KGHDR and CDR2 is SFDVKD. The CDR3 reads CATSDLNSRVGNQPQHF. In nucleotides, the CDR3 is TGTGCCACCAGTGATTTGAATTCCAGGGTAGGCAATCAGCCCCAGCATTTT.

CDR3 protein: CASSLTLYRGAQPQHF. In nucleotides, the CDR3 is TGTGCCAGCAGCTTGACCCTCTACAGGGGCGCTCAGCCCCAGCATTTT. This chain connects TRBV5-8 to TRBJ1-5, with 7 bases matching TRBD1. This CDR3 spans 16 amino acids. CDR1 is SGHTS, CDR2 YDEGEE, per germline. The V gene end was trimmed by 1 base and the J gene end by 6 bases; junction bases not matched to a gene: 10.

This sequence joins TRBV6-5 and TRBJ1-5; perhaps TRBD1 as D (6 bases). The CDR3 runs to 15 residues. Between the trimmed V and J ends, which lost 6 bases and 2 bases, there was a span of 14 bases. CDR1 is MNHEY, CDR2 SVGAGI, per germline. CDR3 residues: CASSPRGSGNQPQHF. The CDR3 DNA reads TGTGCCAGCAGCCCCAGGGGTTCGGGCAATCAGCCCCAGCATTTT.

V is TRBV14 and J is TRBJ2-2; 7 bases are shared with TRBD1. This CDR3 comprises 18 residues. The V gene's germline CDR1 is SGHDN and CDR2 FVKESK. V lost 0 bases to trimming and J lost 7 bases; unmatched junction nucleotides: 14. The CDR3 here is CASSQDSLRQGRFGELFF. The CDR3 DNA is TGTGCCAGCAGCCAAGATTCCCTTCGACAGGGAAGATTCGGGGAGCTGTTTTTT. The whole variable domain, remainder taken from reference TRBV14 and TRBJ2-2, is EAGVTQFPSHSVIEKGQTVTLRCDPISGHDNLYWYRRVMGKEIKFLLHFVKESKQDESGMPNNRFLAERTGGTYSTLKVQPAELEDSGVYFCASSQDSLRQGRFGELFFGEGSRLTVL.

The CDR3 DNA sequence: TGTGCCAGCAGCTTAAAAGGACAGGGGGCCTACCTTAGCACAGATACGCAGTATTTT. This encodes CASSLKGQGAYLSTDTQYF. V is TRBV7-3 and J is TRBJ2-3, with TRBD1 matching over 11 bases. Germline V lookup: CDR1 SGHTA, CDR2 FQGTGA. The CDR3 runs to 19 residues. Trimming took 1 base from V and 0 from J; bases not matched to a gene: 9.

The CDR3 sequence is CASSVADFQETQYF. The CDR3 DNA sequence: TGTGCCAGCAGCGTTGCGGACTTCCAAGAGACCCAGTACTTC. The chain employs TRBV9 and TRBJ2-5, with D possibly matching TRBD2 (5 bases). The CDR3 is made up of 14 amino acids. With 2 bases removed from V and 1 base from J, the gap between germline ends came to 9 bases. The germline V gene encodes CDR1 SGDLS and CDR2 YYNGEE.